The following is a TCR beta chain sequence with its context. Its antigen is undetermined. The data are from a study of identical twins. Study results and limitations: The conclusions drew on cross-sectional statistical analysis instead of tracking the same donors. Analyses based on zero insertions could be partly confounded by invariant MAIT and iNKT cells.

Healthy Caucasians were all of the donors. CDR1 and CDR2 (germline): PRHDT, FYEKMQ (reference sequence). The V gene end was trimmed by 6 bases and the J gene end by 4 bases; junction bases not matched to a gene: 8. The CDR3 loop spans 15 amino acids. MiXCR, run by TCRdb on the 5' RACE reads, gives a single entry per CDR3 protein. Among 1,800,000 or so distinct CDR3 sequences, about 32% were seen once, and the ten largest hold 0.25% to 0.3%. Sequencing was done on a sample of cord blood. The sequence came from a newborn girl in good health. The chain couples TRBV13 to TRBJ2-3, with 9 bases aligning to TRBD1. CDR3 residues: CASRQDRGGADTQYF. The CDR3 nucleotides are TGTGCCAGCAGGCAGGACAGGGGAGGTGCAGATACGCAGTATTTT.